This is a list of T cell receptor beta chains from one sample in a study of blood T cells in healthy people across ages. From the 5' RACE reads, TCRdb called clonotypes with MiXCR, one entry per CDR3 protein. Here the sample spans over 1,200,000 distinct CDR3 sequences, approximately 60% being singletons. Input material: blood. These receptors originate from a man aged 18 to 29 in good health. CDR3s include the opening cysteine and the closing phenylalanine or tryptophan. D genes are given only for firm matches. Not all rows give a size; the values are once, few, many and, for expanded clones, a class.

TRBJ1-1	few	TRBV14	.	TGTGCCAGCAGCCAAGAGGAGGACAGTCTGAACACTGAAGCTTTCTTT	CASSQEEDSLNTEAFF
TRBJ2-1	.	TRBV3-1	TRBD1	TGTGCCAGCAGCCAAGGGGACAGGGCTAAGCAGTTCTTC	CASSQGDRAKQFF
TRBJ2-5	.	TRBV6-2/TRBV6-3	TRBD2	TGTGCCAGTAAGCGGGGGGGCAGCCAGACCCAGTACTTC	CASKRGGSQTQYF
TRBJ1-1	few	TRBV29-1	TRBD1	TGCAGCGTTCAACAGGGGGGCACTGAAGCTTTCTTT	CSVQQGGTEAFF
TRBJ2-7	once	TRBV11-2	TRBD1	TGTGCCAGCAGCTCATACAGGGGGCAATACGAGCAGTACTTC	CASSSYRGQYEQYF
TRBJ1-5	.	TRBV28	.	TGTGCCAGCAGTTCCAGTAAGGGAGTGGGCAATCAGCCCCAGCATTTT	CASSSSKGVGNQPQHF
TRBJ1-5	.	TRBV18	.	TGTGCCAGCTCACCACCAATTACGGAGAGGGGATTGAGCAATCAGCCCCAGCATTTT	CASSPPITERGLSNQPQHF
TRBJ2-6	.	TRBV7-2	.	TGTGCCAGCAGCTTCAGGGGACGTCACTCTGGGGCCAACGTCCTGACTTTC	CASSFRGRHSGANVLTF
TRBJ2-5	.	TRBV5-1	TRBD2	TGCGCCAGCAGCTTGGCCCCTAGCGGGATGCTTGAGAATGAGCAGTACTTC	CASSLAPSGMLENEQYF
TRBJ2-5	.	TRBV5-1	.	TGCGCCAGAAGCTTAGGACAGAGAGAGACCCAGTACTTC	CARSLGQRETQYF
TRBJ1-1	.	TRBV7-2	TRBD1	TGTGCCAGCAGCCGAAACTCCGGGACAGGGTATTCTGAAGCTTTCTTT	CASSRNSGTGYSEAFF
TRBJ2-1	.	TRBV9	TRBD2	TGTGCCAGCAGCGTAGGGCTTCTAGCGGGAGGGGAACTCAGTGAGCAGTTCTTC	CASSVGLLAGGELSEQFF
TRBJ2-3	.	TRBV29-1	.	TGCAGCGTCAAACCCGGAAACAGGGAGACAGATACGCAGTATTTT	CSVKPGNRETDTQYF
TRBJ1-2	.	TRBV7-9	.	TGTGCCAGCAGCTTATTCGTCCCGGCTGATGGCTACACCTTC	CASSLFVPADGYTF
TRBJ2-2	.	TRBV29-1	TRBD1	TGCAGCGTTAGGGACAGGAGACTAGTGAACACCGGGGAGCTGTTTTTT	CSVRDRRLVNTGELFF
TRBJ1-6	.	TRBV27	.	TGTGCCAGCAGTCTTAGATCCGATTCACCCCTCCACTTT	CASSLRSDSPLHF
TRBJ2-7	.	TRBV4-3	TRBD1	TGCGCCAGCAGCCAAGATCTTGGGCAGGGGGTATACGAGCAGTACTTC	CASSQDLGQGVYEQYF
TRBJ1-2	.	TRBV4-3	TRBD1	TGCGCCAGCAGCCAAGTAGGTCCGGACAGGGGCTATGGCTACACCTTC	CASSQVGPDRGYGYTF
TRBJ2-6	few	TRBV5-1	.	TGCGCCAGCAGCTTCGACGGTTTCTCTGGGGCCAACGTCCTGACTTTC	CASSFDGFSGANVLTF
TRBJ2-7	.	TRBV4-2	.	TGTGCCAGCAGCCAAGATTGGCACGAGCAGTACTTC	CASSQDWHEQYF
TRBJ2-7	.	TRBV6-2/TRBV6-3	.	TGTGCCAGCAGCTGGGCGGTGGGCGAGCAGTACTTC	CASSWAVGEQYF
TRBJ2-5	.	TRBV5-1	.	TGCGCCAGCGGGAGGGGGTCCTCACAAGAGACCCAGTACTTC	CASGRGSSQETQYF
TRBJ2-7	few	TRBV5-6	.	TGTGCCAGCAGCTTGTGGAACGAGCAGTACTTC	CASSLWNEQYF
TRBJ2-1	once	TRBV4-1	.	TGCGCCAGCAGCCAGTTTTTTAGCGGAGAGTACAATGAGCAGTTCTTC	CASSQFFSGEYNEQFF
TRBJ2-5	.	TRBV20-1	.	TGCAGTGCTAGCGGGGGGCCTCAAGAGACCCAGTACTTC	CSASGGPQETQYF
TRBJ2-5	few	TRBV10-3	.	TGTGCCACACGGATAAGTGAGACCCAGTACTTC	CATRISETQYF
TRBJ2-7	.	TRBV29-1	TRBD1	TGCAGCGCTGGACAGGGGCGCTACGAGCAGTACTTC	CSAGQGRYEQYF
TRBJ2-1	.	TRBV20-1	TRBD2	TGCAGTGCTACTTCCGGACTAGCGGGCTCCTACAATGAGCAGTTCTTC	CSATSGLAGSYNEQFF
TRBJ1-4	few	TRBV25-1	.	TGTGCCAGCAGGGACAGTGAAAAACTGTTTTTT	CASRDSEKLFF
TRBJ1-4	.	TRBV21-1	.	TGTGCCAGCAGCGGCCGGGACAGCTCTAATGAAAAACTGTTTTTT	CASSGRDSSNEKLFF
TRBJ2-3	.	TRBV25-1	TRBD1	TGTGCCAGCAGTGAATTCAGGGGGTCCACAGATACGCAGTATTTT	CASSEFRGSTDTQYF
TRBJ1-5	.	TRBV5-5	.	TGTGCCAGCAGCTTGTCGGGCTTCGGGAATCAGCCCCAGCATTTT	CASSLSGFGNQPQHF
TRBJ2-7	few	TRBV20-1	.	TGCAGTGCCTCACCGGGAAGGTACGAGCAGTACTTC	CSASPGRYEQYF
TRBJ1-5	.	TRBV4-3	TRBD1	TGCGCCAGCAGCCAAGATCGGACAGGGGACAATCAGCCCCAGCATTTT	CASSQDRTGDNQPQHF
TRBJ1-3	few	TRBV4-1	.	TGCGCCAGCAGCCAAGTCGCAGGCGGAAACACCATATATTTT	CASSQVAGGNTIYF
TRBJ1-2	.	TRBV7-2	.	TGTGCCAGCAGCTTAGAGCAGGGGCGCGGAAGCTATGGCTACACCTTC	CASSLEQGRGSYGYTF
TRBJ1-2	.	TRBV6-6	.	TGTGCCAGCAGAAACGGACCGGGACGAGCTAACTATGGCTACACCTTC	CASRNGPGRANYGYTF